The 31 T cell receptor beta chains below all came from one sample that was sequenced in a study of neurological immune-mediated disorders. TCRdb used MiXCR to reprocess the 5' RACE reads, holding one entry per CDR3 protein. The repertoire includes over 60,000 distinct CDR3 sequences, 4% to 6% of them detected once, and about 2.8% sits in the top ten. Sequences were obtained from PBMCs. The receptors come from a woman aged 25 to 39 with multiple sclerosis.

This sequence joins TRBV5-1 and TRBJ1-2; D not certain. This CDR3 has 17 amino acids. V was shortened by 0 bases and J by 3 bases, with 18 bases between the two germline ends. Germline CDR1 SGHRS, CDR2 YFSETQ. The CDR3 loop reads CASSLVTGRLNYYGYTF. In DNA form, the CDR3 reads TGCGCCAGCAGCTTGGTAACGGGGAGGTTGAATTACTATGGCTACACCTTC.

The chain combines TRBV4-2 with TRBJ2-7, with D possibly matching TRBD2 (6 bases). With 4 bases removed from V and 0 bases from J, the gap between germline ends came to 13 bases. Germline V gene lookup returns CDR1 LGHNA and CDR2 YNFKEQ. The CDR3 has 15 residues. CDR3: CASSPRGGNSYEQYF. CDR3 bases: TGTGCCAGCAGCCCGCGTGGGGGGAACTCCTACGAGCAGTACTTC.

At least ten counts were recorded for this clonotype. The rearrangement joins TRBV5-6 to TRBJ2-7, with 10 positions matching TRBD1. The germline V gene encodes CDR1 SGHDT and CDR2 YYEEEE. Losses at the gene ends were 4 bases for V and 3 bases for J; bases not matched to a gene: 16. The CDR3 length is 18 residues. The CDR3, as DNA: TGTGCCAGCAGCCGCCTCATCCCTGTTGGGACAGGGGACTACGAGCAGTACTTC. Translation: CASSRLIPVGTGDYEQYF.

With respect to this clonotype: A much bigger clone sits one base away, suggesting this may be a read error. The rearrangement uses TRBV12-3 or TRBV12-4 and TRBJ1-1; D is unclear. V was pared by 2 bases and J by 0 bases, with 7 bases between. The CDR3 covers 14 residues. CDR3 bases: TGTGCCAGCAGTTTACAACTGATGAACACTGAAGCTTTCTTT. Its translation is CASSLQLMNTEAFF.

This clonotype was detected a few times. This chain connects TRBV12-3 or TRBV12-4 to TRBJ1-5, with 7 bases identical to TRBD1. This CDR3 has 14 amino acids. Losses at the gene ends were 5 bases for V and 2 bases for J; bases not matched to a gene: 3. The CDR3 protein is CASSHTGGNQPQHF. Written as DNA, the CDR3 is TGTGCCAGCAGTCACACAGGGGGCAATCAGCCCCAGCATTTT.

This clonotype occurred many times. This chain's CDR3 is CSASPPTETNPNEQFF. The DNA of the CDR3 is TGCAGTGCTAGCCCCCCGACCGAGACCAACCCTAATGAGCAGTTCTTC. This chain links TRBV20-1 with TRBJ2-1, with D hard to call. Germline CDR1 DFQATT, CDR2 SNEGSKA (reference sequence). The CDR3 length is 16 residues. Trimming removed 3 bases at V and 7 bases at J, with 22 bases between.

This clonotype was seen repeatedly, ten times or more. The J gene is TRBJ1-1, the V gene TRBV20-1; 9 bases match TRBD1. The CDR3 runs to 12 residues. The ends lost 5 bases at V and 4 bases at J; junction bases unmatched: 2. Germline CDR1 and CDR2: DFQATT and SNEGSKA (reference sequence). For the CDR3, the DNA is TGCAGTGCTCTACAGGGGGCCACTGAAGCTTTCTTT. Amino acid sequence: CSALQGATEAFF.

This clonotype appeared a few times. The CDR3 spells CSASTEGERQYF. The DNA of the CDR3 is TGCAGTGCTAGCACAGAGGGAGAGAGGCAGTACTTC. The chain couples TRBV20-1 to TRBJ2-7; D might be TRBD2 (5 bases). The germline V gene encodes CDR1 DFQATT and CDR2 SNEGSKA (reference sequence). CDR3 length: 12 residues. Deletions cut 3 bases from V and 9 bases from J, with 15 bases between.

Ten or more counts support this clonotype. The V call is TRBV20-1, the J call TRBJ2-1; D is uncertain. The CDR3 contains 14 residues. Trimming stripped 5 bases from V and 8 bases from J, with 19 bases between. CDR1 and CDR2 (germline): DFQATT, SNEGSKA (reference sequence). The CDR3 DNA sequence: TGCAGTGCTCCTCGGGCTGCGTTTAGGGATGAGCAGTTCTTC. This encodes CSAPRAAFRDEQFF.

This clonotype was recorded at least ten times. CDR3 amino acids: CASSLNGETYEQYF. The CDR3 DNA follows: TGTGCCAGCAGTTTAAACGGGGAAACCTACGAGCAGTACTTC. This chain links TRBV12-3 or TRBV12-4 with TRBJ2-7, with D perhaps TRBD2 (5 bases). Deletions cut 2 bases from V and 2 bases from J, with 10 bases between. CDR3 length: 14 residues.

Ten or more counts support this clonotype. CDR3 residues: CASSERQAGAQAETQYF. CDR3 in DNA: TGTGCCAGCAGCGAGAGGCAAGCGGGGGCCCAGGCAGAGACCCAGTACTTC. V is TRBV9 and J is TRBJ2-5, with 8 bases identical to TRBD2. CDR1 and CDR2 (germline): SGDLS, YYNGEE. The CDR3 length is 17 residues. J gave up 4 bases and V 3 bases, and 14 bases lay outside the gene matches.

This clonotype was seen more than once but under ten times. This could be a read error, since a much larger clone is one nucleotide away. The chain employs TRBV28 and TRBJ1-3; D gene unclear. This CDR3 has 14 residues. Looked up from germline, CDR1 is MDHEN and CDR2 is SYDVKM. The CDR3 loop reads CASSAPSGGKTIYF. CDR3 sequence (DNA): TGTGCCAGCAGTGCCCCCTCGGGCGGAAAAACCATATATTTT.

This clonotype was observed a few times. Given a much more abundant clone one base away, this may be a read error. The chain combines TRBV10-3 with TRBJ2-7; no reliable D call. The V and J ends lost 3 bases and 1 base respectively, with 4 bases between them. CDR1 and CDR2 from the germline V gene are ENHRY and SYGVKD. CDR3 size: 12 residues. CDR3: CAISEKSYEQYF. The CDR3 bases are TGTGCCATCAGTGAAAAATCCTACGAGCAGTACTTC.

This clonotype was detected many times. The V gene is TRBV15, the J gene TRBJ2-1; TRBD1 is a possible D gene (6 bases). The V and J ends lost 5 bases and 7 bases respectively, with 9 bases between them. The CDR3 contains 12 residues. Per germline, CDR1 LNHNV and CDR2 YYDKDF (reference sequence). The CDR3 region is CATSRRGNEQFF. Written as DNA, the CDR3 is TGTGCCACCAGCCGCAGGGGAAATGAGCAGTTCTTC.

The rearrangement uses TRBV5-4 and TRBJ2-7, with a possible D match to TRBD1 (6 bases). The germline gives CDR1 SGHNT, CDR2 YYREEE (reference sequence). V was clipped by 4 bases and J by 6 bases, with 17 bases between them. The CDR3 is made up of 14 amino acids. This chain's CDR3 is CASSPAGDRGEQYF. DNA for the CDR3: TGTGCCAGCAGCCCAGCAGGGGATCGGGGCGAGCAGTACTTC.

The chain carries TRBV7-8 and TRBJ1-6; D ambiguous. The CDR3 consists of 13 residues. The ends were cut back, 5 bases at V and 9 bases at J, with 11 bases in the middle. CDR1 and CDR2 (germline): SGHVS, FQNEAQ. The CDR3 DNA is TGTGCCAGCAGCCGAGAAAGGGTTTCACCCCTCCACTTT. Its protein product is CASSRERVSPLHF.

Many counts were recorded for this clonotype. The rearrangement uses TRBV5-1 and TRBJ1-2, with TRBD1 matching 7 bases. From germline, CDR1 is SGHRS and CDR2 YFSETQ. The CDR3 is made up of 12 amino acids. The V segment lost 4 bases and the J segment 8 bases; nucleotides outside the gene matches: 5. This chain's CDR3 is CASSPDRAGYTF. CDR3 DNA sequence: TGCGCCAGCAGCCCCGACAGGGCCGGCTACACCTTC.

This clonotype has a count of ten or more. The chain carries TRBV20-1 and TRBJ2-3, with 9 nucleotides matching TRBD2. This CDR3 has 15 amino acids. J lost 1 base, V lost 3 bases, and 5 bases had no gene match. The germline V gene encodes CDR1 DFQATT and CDR2 SNEGSKA (reference sequence). The DNA of the CDR3 is TGCAGTGCTAGTGAGCGGGGGGCCGGCACAGATACGCAGTATTTT. Residues: CSASERGAGTDTQYF.

This clonotype was counted ten times or more. The rearrangement uses TRBV7-2 and TRBJ2-3; no definite D call. The germline V gene has CDR1 SGHTA and CDR2 FQGNSA. Trimming shortened V by 2 bases and J by 2 bases, and 8 bases separated the two germline ends. This CDR3 spans 14 amino acids. The CDR3 nucleotides are TGTGCCAGCAGCTTACCGGACGCCACAGATACGCAGTATTTT. This sequence encodes CASSLPDATDTQYF.

This clonotype was counted ten times or more. The rearrangement uses TRBV5-1 and TRBJ2-1, with 7 bases lining up with TRBD2. Germline loops: CDR1 SGHRS, CDR2 YFSETQ. The J segment lost 7 bases and the V segment lost 4 bases, leaving 8 bases of the junction unmatched. The CDR3 loop spans 14 amino acids. The chain's CDR3 is CASSPNRGGNEQFF. The CDR3 DNA reads as TGCGCCAGCAGCCCAAATCGGGGAGGGAATGAGCAGTTCTTC.

This chain joins TRBV20-1 and TRBJ2-7; the D gene is possibly TRBD2 (7 bases). V was pared by 6 bases and J by 10 bases, with 16 bases between. CDR3 size: 11 residues. Germline V gene lookup returns CDR1 DFQATT and CDR2 SNEGSKA (reference sequence). CDR3: CSARGGVGQYF. CDR3 DNA sequence: TGCAGTGCAAGGGGGGGGGTCGGTCAGTACTTC.

Many counts were recorded for this clonotype. CDR3 protein: CASSQVWGANTGELFF. The CDR3 DNA is TGCGCCAGCAGCCAAGTTTGGGGGGCTAACACCGGGGAGCTGTTTTTT. The gene calls are TRBV4-1 and TRBJ2-2, with D possibly called TRBD1 or TRBD2 (6 bases each). This CDR3 comprises 16 residues. V was pared by 1 base and J by 2 bases, with 11 bases between. The germline V gene has CDR1 MGHRA and CDR2 YSYEKL.

This clonotype was detected many times. The rearrangement joins TRBV12-3 or TRBV12-4 to TRBJ2-2; 7 bases are shared with TRBD2. V lost 6 bases and J lost 1; bases outside the gene matches: 2. The CDR3 covers 14 residues. The CDR3 DNA reads TGTGCCAGCAGGGGCGGGGGGAACACCGGGGAGCTGTTTTTT. It encodes CASRGGGNTGELFF.

The sample holds a few counts of this clonotype. The genes are TRBV19 and TRBJ1-1; D gene ambiguous. Germline values: CDR1 LNHDA, CDR2 SQIVND (reference sequence). The CDR3 runs 13 residues. V was cut by 3 bases and J by 0 bases, with 5 bases left in between. CDR3 region: CASSMYMNTEAFF. The CDR3 DNA follows: TGTGCCAGTAGTATGTACATGAACACTGAAGCTTTCTTT.

This clonotype was counted between two and nine times. The junction departs from germline at one end; a sequencing error may be responsible. V gene TRBV20-1 combines with J gene TRBJ1-5, with D perhaps TRBD1 (5 bases). This CDR3 is 16 amino acids long. In germline, CDR1 is DFQATT, CDR2 SNEGSKA (reference sequence). CDR3: CSATSYGRGASEPQNF. The CDR3 nucleotides read TGCAGTGCCACCTCGTATGGGCGTGGGGCTTCGGAGCCCCAGAATTTT.

The table lists this clonotype with many counts. This rearrangement joins TRBV5-1 to TRBJ1-2; possible D gene TRBD1, 6 bases. Germline V gene lookup returns CDR1 SGHRS and CDR2 YFSETQ. This CDR3 contains 13 residues. V was pared by 1 base and J by 6 bases, with 10 bases between. In DNA form, the CDR3 reads TGCGCCAGCAGCTTGATATCAGGGGATGGCTACACCTTC. This codes for CASSLISGDGYTF.

The genes are TRBV15 and TRBJ2-5; D uncertain. CDR3 length equals 14 residues. Trimming pared 0 bases from V and 5 bases from J, leaving 10 bases between. Germline V CDR1 and CDR2: LNHNV, YYDKDF (reference sequence). CDR3 residues: CATSRDLARETQYF. For the CDR3, the DNA is TGTGCCACCAGCAGAGATCTGGCTAGGGAGACCCAGTACTTC.

The chain links TRBV7-8 to TRBJ2-3; D is unresolved. Trimming removed 5 bases from V and 5 bases from J, with 11 bases in between. Germline values: CDR1 SGHVS, CDR2 FQNEAQ. This CDR3 is built from 13 residues. The CDR3 nucleotides read TGTGCCAGCAGCCCCTCTCGGATAGATACGCAGTATTTT. Protein sequence: CASSPSRIDTQYF. The variable domain in full, with the rest retrieved from reference TRBV7-8 and TRBJ2-3, is GAGVSQSPRYKVAKRGQDVALRCDPISGHVSLFWYQQALGQGPEFLTYFQNEAQLDKSGLPSDRFFAERPEGSVSTLKIQRTQQEDSAVYLCASSPSRIDTQYFGPGTRLTVL.

This clonotype was counted at least ten times. The J gene is TRBJ2-5, the V gene TRBV5-1, with D perhaps TRBD1 or TRBD2 (5 bases each). The CDR3 consists of 13 residues. V was pared by 9 bases and J by 4 bases, with 16 bases between. CDR1 and CDR2 (germline): SGHRS, YFSETQ. CDR3 protein: CATSGPEGETQYF. The CDR3, as DNA: TGCGCCACCTCGGGACCTGAGGGAGAGACCCAGTACTTC.

This clonotype has a handful of counts. The gene calls are TRBV7-9 and TRBJ2-7; D is unclear. Germline CDR1 is SEHNR and CDR2 is FQNEAQ (reference sequence). Trimming took 6 bases from V and 4 from J, leaving 7 bases between them. This CDR3 contains 11 residues. This CDR3 is CASRLSYEQYF. DNA for the CDR3: TGTGCCAGCAGATTATCTTACGAGCAGTACTTC.

This clonotype was found a few times. The rearrangement uses TRBV20-1 and TRBJ1-5; D is unresolved. CDR3 length equals 15 residues. The V gene lost 4 bases and the J gene lost 4 bases, with 17 bases spanning the gap. CDR1 and CDR2 from the germline V gene are DFQATT and SNEGSKA (reference sequence). This CDR3 is CSATPAGIANQPQHF. The CDR3 DNA reads as TGCAGTGCTACTCCTGCGGGCATCGCAAATCAGCCCCAGCATTTT.